This T cell receptor (beta chain) was sequenced during a study of blood T cell repertoires in COVID-19. For the study at large: The origin of the acute and convalescent COVID-19 samples was the United States, Italy and Spain. PBMCs, B-cell-depleted T cells, or T cells were the source of the cDNA or gDNA that made up the material.

As processed by the authors: The authors estimated nucleated cell counts from reference gene primer amplification. Using immunoSEQ multiplex PCR, the repertoire was profiled, and TCRdb retains in-frame clones only, with some absent. That table supplies the V and J calls and clone size; D and trimming were determined from the DNA. The sample has under 150,000 clones; roughly 90% are singletons. The germline V gene has CDR1 ENHRY and CDR2 SYGVKD. V was trimmed by 0 bases and J by 0 bases, leaving 11 bases between them. The CDR3 has 17 residues. The chain uses TRBV10-3 and TRBJ1-4; D is ambiguous. The sequence came from a man in his fifties or sixties with acute or convalescent COVID-19. Sequenced input: peripheral blood. This CDR3 is CAISESLNGATNEKLFF. The CDR3 DNA reads TGTGCCATCAGTGAGTCCCTAAACGGAGCAACTAATGAAAAACTGTTTTTT.